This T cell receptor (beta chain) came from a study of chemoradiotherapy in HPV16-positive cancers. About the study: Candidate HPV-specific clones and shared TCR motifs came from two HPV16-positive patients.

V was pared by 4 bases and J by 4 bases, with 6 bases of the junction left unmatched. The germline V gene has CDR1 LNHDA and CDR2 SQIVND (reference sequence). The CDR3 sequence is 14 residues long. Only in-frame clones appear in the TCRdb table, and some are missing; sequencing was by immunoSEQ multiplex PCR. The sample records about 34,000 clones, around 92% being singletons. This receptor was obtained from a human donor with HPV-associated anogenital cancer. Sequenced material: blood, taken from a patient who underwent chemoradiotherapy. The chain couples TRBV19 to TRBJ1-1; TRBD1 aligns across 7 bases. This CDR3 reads CASSTGQSPTEAFF. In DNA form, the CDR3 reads TGTGCCAGTAGTACGGGACAGTCCCCCACTGAAGCTTTCTTT.